This record covers a single T cell receptor (beta chain). Its antigen is still unknown. FACS sorted CD4+ or CD8+ T cells into CD45RA+ naive and CD45RO+ memory. The data belong to a study of regulatory dendritic cells for organ transplantation. Findings of the study overall: Memory CD8+ clonal expansion seemed more limited with regulatory than mature dendritic cells. Considerable individual heterogeneity was seen in alloreactive memory CD8+ T cells. Naive CD4+ and CD8+ repertoires were highly diverse; memory CD8+ was most oligoclonal.

The CDR3 is 15 residues long. The ends were cut back, 1 base at V and 9 bases at J, with 18 bases in the middle. The germline CDR1 and CDR2 sequences are MDHEN and SYDVKM. The table came from immunoSEQ multiplex PCR; TCRdb's copy has only in-frame clones and leaves some out. This sample has under 40,000 clones, with 75% to 95% found just once. This chain links TRBV28 with TRBJ1-1; unclear D gene. The sequenced sample was naive CD8+ T cells from blood. Subset reported: CD45RA+ naive T cells. This sequence was found in a human donor in good health. DNA of the CDR3: TGTGCCAGCAGTTTATCCAACGCGGGATGGGAGAAAGCTTTCTTT. This sequence encodes CASSLSNAGWEKAFF.